Shown below are 29 T cell receptor beta chains from a single sample sequenced in a study of blood T cells in healthy people across ages. For the second PCR, which ran for roughly 6 to 12 cycles, a sample-barcoded 5' primer and a J-beta primer mix were used. TCRdb re-called the 5' RACE reads through MiXCR, storing one row per CDR3 protein. Among over 1.5 million distinct CDR3 sequences, just under 50% were seen once, and the ten largest hold around 2.1%. Specimen: blood. These receptor sequences come from a woman in her forties in good health.

This clonotype was recorded a few times. The chain is built from TRBV29-1 and TRBJ2-2, with a tentative D call TRBD2 (6 bases). This CDR3 comprises 13 residues. Per the germline V gene, CDR1 is SQVTM and CDR2 is ANQGSEA. Between the trimmed V and J ends, which lost 6 bases and 4 bases, there was a span of 12 bases. CDR3 in amino acids: CSVGAGSTGELFF. The CDR3 DNA reads as TGCAGCGTAGGGGCGGGGAGCACCGGGGAGCTGTTTTTT.

The CDR3, as DNA: TGTGCCAGCAGCCCCGGGACTAGCGGGGCATTGAGCTCCTACGAGCAGTACTTC. Translated: CASSPGTSGALSSYEQYF. The chain carries TRBV11-1 and TRBJ2-7; TRBD2 matches at 13 bases. The CDR3 contains 18 residues. The junction had 10 bases not matched to a gene; V was cut back by 5 bases and J by 0 bases. Germline-derived CDR1 and CDR2 are SGHAT and FQDESV (reference sequence). Complete variable domain (other parts from reference TRBV11-1 and TRBJ2-7): EAEVAQSPRYKITEKSQAVAFWCDPISGHATLYWYRQILGQGPELLVQFQDESVVDDSQLPKDRFSAERLKGVDSTLKIQPAELGDSAMYLCASSPGTSGALSSYEQYFGPGTRLTVT.

The chain recombines TRBV29-1 with TRBJ2-1; no clear D gene. This CDR3 has 12 residues. With 4 bases removed from V and 8 bases from J, the gap between germline ends came to 12 bases. Germline assignment: CDR1 SQVTM and CDR2 ANQGSEA. The CDR3 sequence is CSVVFLVDEQFF. The CDR3 nucleotides are TGCAGCGTTGTCTTTCTTGTGGATGAGCAGTTCTTC.

The chain joins TRBV5-1 to TRBJ1-4, with no clear D. Deletions cut 2 bases from V and 3 bases from J, with 8 bases between. CDR3 size: 14 residues. CDR1 is SGHRS and CDR2 is YFSETQ in the germline V gene. The CDR3 is CASSFDPPNEKLFF. CDR3 DNA sequence: TGCGCCAGCAGCTTCGACCCACCTAATGAAAAACTGTTTTTT.

CDR3 in DNA: TGCAGCGTAGCAGGGGGGGAGGCTTCGACCCAGTACTTC. Amino acid sequence: CSVAGGEASTQYF. The chain couples TRBV29-1 to TRBJ2-5; D could derive from TRBD1 or TRBD2 (7 bases each). Trimming shortened V by 6 bases and J by 7 bases, and 18 bases separated the two germline ends. The germline CDR1 and CDR2 sequences are SQVTM and ANQGSEA. CDR3 size: 13 residues.

The chain employs TRBV19 and TRBJ2-7, with D possibly TRBD2 on 5 matching bases. There are 17 residues in the CDR3. The V gene lost 3 bases and the J gene lost 1 base, with 19 bases spanning the gap. The germline CDR1 and CDR2 sequences are LNHDA and SQIVND (reference sequence). The CDR3 sequence: CASSIILAPSSSYEQYF. CDR3 nucleotides: TGTGCCAGTAGTATTATTCTGGCACCTAGCAGTTCCTACGAGCAGTACTTC.

The chain joins TRBV27 to TRBJ2-6; D could derive from TRBD1 or TRBD2 (5 bases each). Germline-derived CDR1 and CDR2 are MNHEY and SMNVEV (reference sequence). This CDR3 has 17 amino acids. V was cut by 7 bases and J by 1 base, with 17 bases left in between. The CDR3 here is CASTGGQGRSGANVLTF. The CDR3 DNA follows: TGTGCCAGCACGGGCGGGCAGGGCCGATCTGGGGCCAACGTCCTGACTTTC.

CDR3 loop: CASSVGWYTGELFF. The DNA for the CDR3 is TGCGCCAGCAGCGTTGGATGGTACACCGGGGAGCTGTTTTTT. V and J are TRBV4-1 and TRBJ2-2, with D uncertain. V gave up 5 bases and J gave up 3 bases, with 10 bases separating them. The CDR3 loop spans 14 amino acids. Per germline, CDR1 MGHRA and CDR2 YSYEKL.

The chain couples TRBV4-1 to TRBJ2-4; 14 bases are shared with TRBD2. The last part of the DNA fits TRBJ2-7 better; the J call may be wrong. Germline CDR1 is MGHRA and CDR2 is YSYEKL. The CDR3 consists of 17 residues. The CDR3 nucleotides read TGCGCCAGCAGCCAGGCCGGGACTAGCGGGGGTCCCTACGAGCAGTACTTC. It is translated as CASSQAGTSGGPYEQYF.

This clonotype was detected only a few times. The chain combines TRBV4-1 with TRBJ2-5, with 7 nucleotides matching TRBD2. V lost 0 bases to trimming and J lost 2 bases; unmatched junction nucleotides: 3. In germline, CDR1 is MGHRA, CDR2 YSYEKL. This CDR3 spans 15 amino acids. CDR3 sequence: CASSQDGTKQETQYF. The CDR3 nucleotides read TGCGCCAGCAGCCAAGATGGGACTAAGCAAGAGACCCAGTACTTC.

For the CDR3, the DNA is TGTGCCAGCAGTTACGCGACACAAGTCGGACTTTCACCCCTCCACTTT. It encodes CASSYATQVGLSPLHF. The chain combines TRBV6-5 with TRBJ1-6, with D uncertain. Between the trimmed V and J ends, which lost 2 bases and 9 bases, there was a span of 17 bases. From germline, CDR1 is MNHEY and CDR2 SVGAGI. The CDR3 has 16 amino acids.

DNA for the CDR3: TGCAGTGCTAGAGATCTGGGGACAGGCCCCTACGAGCAGTACTTC. Residues: CSARDLGTGPYEQYF. This rearrangement joins TRBV20-1 to TRBJ2-7; 8 bases match TRBD1. Germline CDR1 DFQATT, CDR2 SNEGSKA (reference sequence). This CDR3 has 15 residues. The V gene end was trimmed by 0 bases and the J gene end by 2 bases; junction bases not matched to a gene: 6.

The chain couples TRBV7-2 to TRBJ1-1, with D hard to call. V lost 5 bases, J lost 0 bases, and 10 bases lay in between. Per germline, CDR1 SGHTA and CDR2 FQGNSA. The CDR3 length is 14 residues. The CDR3 bases are TGTGCCAGCAGCCTAGACATTATGAACACTGAAGCTTTCTTT. It yields the protein CASSLDIMNTEAFF.

This clonotype came up a few times. The gene calls are TRBV4-3 and TRBJ2-4; 11 nucleotides align to TRBD2. Germline V gene data show CDR1 as LGHNA and CDR2 as YSLEER. The CDR3 is made up of 18 amino acids. Trimming removed 1 base from V and 0 bases from J; junction bases left unmatched: 5. CDR3 amino acids: CASSQGTSGGLAKNIQYF. The CDR3 DNA sequence: TGCGCCAGCAGCCAAGGCACTAGCGGGGGTCTAGCCAAAAACATTCAGTACTTC.

The chain has TRBV6-5 and TRBJ2-5, with D maybe TRBD2 (6 bases). Trimming cost V 8 bases and J 5 bases, with 18 bases left between them. Germline CDR1 reads MNHEY; CDR2 reads SVGAGI. This CDR3 has 14 amino acids. In nucleotides, the CDR3 is TGTGCCAGCGGACCCGGGGGATCAATGGAGACCCAGTACTTC. Amino acid sequence: CASGPGGSMETQYF.

The chain employs TRBV11-2 and TRBJ2-5; 11 bases match TRBD2. The ends lost 7 bases at V and 1 base at J; junction bases unmatched: 8. Germline loops: CDR1 SGHAT, CDR2 FQNNGV. The length of the CDR3 is 16 residues. The CDR3 loop reads CASTPTSGVPQETQYF. DNA of the CDR3: TGTGCCAGCACCCCGACTAGCGGGGTGCCCCAAGAGACCCAGTACTTC.

The chain uses TRBV9 and TRBJ1-2; a weak D match, TRBD1 (5 bases). Germline loops: CDR1 SGDLS, CDR2 YYNGEE. This CDR3 has 12 residues. Trimming stripped 7 bases from V and 4 bases from J, with 11 bases between. CDR3 in DNA: TGTGCCAGCGGTGGCAGGGTCTATGGCTACACCTTC. Translating gives CASGGRVYGYTF.

This clonotype was picked up a small number of times. The V and J genes are TRBV7-2 and TRBJ1-1, with 8 bases matching TRBD1. Unmatched junction bases numbered 7, after V lost 0 bases and J lost 4 bases. The CDR3 length is 16 residues. CDR1 is SGHTA and CDR2 is FQGNSA in the germline V gene. The CDR3 loop reads CASSLADRQGATEAFF. CDR3 sequence (DNA): TGTGCCAGCAGCTTAGCGGATCGGCAGGGGGCCACTGAAGCTTTCTTT.

The V and J genes are TRBV12-3 or TRBV12-4 and TRBJ2-2; TRBD1 matches at 11 bases. The trim removed 5 bases at V and 7 bases at J, leaving 6 bases unmatched. The CDR3 length is 15 residues. The CDR3 DNA is TGTGCCAGCAGTCGGACAGGGGGCGTAGGCGGGGAGCTGTTTTTT. Amino acid sequence: CASSRTGGVGGELFF.

The chain is built from TRBV4-3 and TRBJ2-7, with a possible D match to TRBD2 (5 bases). The CDR3 runs to 15 residues. V shed 4 bases and J shed 7 bases, with 20 bases lying between them. Germline CDR1 and CDR2: LGHNA and YSLEER. DNA of the CDR3: TGCGCCAGCAGCCTCCTCCCGGAAGACTACAATGAGCAGTACTTC. As protein: CASSLLPEDYNEQYF.

This clonotype was recorded once. This chain links TRBV2 with TRBJ2-1; TRBD2 agrees at 8 bases. The CDR3 has 15 residues. The germline V gene encodes CDR1 SNHLY and CDR2 FYNNEI. With V trimmed by 6 bases and J by 8 bases, 12 bases remained unmatched. This CDR3 reads CASRQTSGLNDEQFF. The CDR3 DNA reads TGTGCCAGCAGGCAAACTAGCGGACTCAATGATGAGCAGTTCTTC.

V is TRBV20-1 and J is TRBJ2-5; D is ambiguous. The V end was cut by 0 bases, the J end by 7 bases, with 15 bases between. The CDR3 has 14 amino acids. The germline CDR1 and CDR2 sequences are DFQATT and SNEGSKA (reference sequence). The CDR3 loop is CSARDLKTSATQYF. DNA of the CDR3: TGCAGTGCTAGAGATCTAAAGACTTCTGCGACCCAGTACTTC.

The rearrangement joins TRBV12-3 or TRBV12-4 to TRBJ1-5; possibly TRBD1 for D (5 bases). The CDR3 totals 16 residues. V was cut by 7 bases and J by 2 bases, with 18 bases left in between. CDR3 sequence: CASKNRDGGGNQPQHF. For the CDR3, the DNA is TGTGCCAGCAAGAACCGGGACGGGGGAGGCAATCAGCCCCAGCATTTT.

This clonotype occurred once. The J gene is TRBJ2-1, the V gene TRBV7-3; D gene unclear. Germline V gene data show CDR1 as SGHTA and CDR2 as FQGTGA. Deletions cut 5 bases from V and 4 bases from J, with 9 bases between. The CDR3 is 13 amino acids. The CDR3 reads CASSPAVYNEQFF. The CDR3 DNA is TGTGCCAGCAGCCCCGCCGTTTACAATGAGCAGTTCTTC.

The CDR3 DNA reads as TGTGCCAGCAATTCCCGGAGGTTTGGTGAGCAGTTCTTC. Its translation is CASNSRRFGEQFF. This chain uses TRBV27 with TRBJ2-1; tentatively, D is TRBD2 (5 bases). The CDR3 is made up of 13 amino acids. Per the germline V gene, CDR1 is MNHEY and CDR2 is SMNVEV (reference sequence). Between the trimmed V and J ends, which lost 7 bases and 9 bases, there was a span of 16 bases.

This clonotype was seen a handful of times. The chain links TRBV12-3 or TRBV12-4 to TRBJ2-3; D may match TRBD1 or TRBD2 (5 bases each). Trimming took 3 bases from V and 5 from J, leaving 12 bases between them. This CDR3 has 14 amino acids. CDR3 loop: CASSFGTIGDTQYF. The CDR3 region has the DNA TGTGCCAGCAGTTTTGGGACGATAGGAGATACGCAGTATTTT.

There are a few counts of this clonotype. The J gene is TRBJ1-2, the V gene TRBV20-1; tentatively, D is TRBD1 (6 bases). The CDR3 is made up of 14 amino acids. Germline values: CDR1 DFQATT, CDR2 SNEGSKA (reference sequence). Deletions cut 7 bases from V and 7 bases from J, with 22 bases between. CDR3 protein: CSGRVGAIRSGYTF. The CDR3 nucleotides are TGCAGTGGGAGAGTGGGGGCGATCCGTAGTGGCTACACCTTC.

The chain recombines TRBV3-1 with TRBJ2-7; D not certain. V was clipped by 4 bases and J by 6 bases, with 16 bases between them. This CDR3 is 14 amino acids long. CDR1 and CDR2 from the germline V gene are LGHDT and YNNKEL (reference sequence). The DNA of the CDR3 is TGTGCCAGCAGCCGATCAAGTACCGGCAGCGAGCAGTACTTC. Protein product: CASSRSSTGSEQYF.

The rearrangement links TRBV7-9 to TRBJ2-1; D is possibly TRBD2 (6 bases). Trimming took 4 bases from V and 5 from J, leaving 6 bases between them. Germline V CDR1 and CDR2: SEHNR, FQNEAQ (reference sequence). The CDR3 is 12 residues long. DNA of the CDR3: TGTGCCAGCAGCTGGACTAACAATGAGCAGTTCTTC. Translated: CASSWTNNEQFF.